The rows below give T cell receptor beta chains drawn from one sample of a study of OX40 agonist ivuxolimab in advanced cancers. Sequenced by immunoSEQ multiplex PCR; TCRdb stores in-frame clones only, minus some. The sample consists of about 69,000 clones, over 60% of them appearing once. Specimen: CD4+ or CD8+ T cells sorted from blood, collected in a trial of the OX40 agonist ivuxolimab. These receptors all stem from an adult with an advanced solid tumor such as melanoma, head and neck, liver or kidney cancer. Each CDR3 is given with its conserved first and last residue. D genes are given only for firm matches. The size field is filled for only some rows; it gives once, few, many or a size class.

J,V,size,D,DNA,CDR3
TRBJ1-2,TRBV5-4,NA,TRBD1,TGTGCCAGCAGCTTGGATGGGGGACAGGCCCTCTATGGCTACACCTTC,CASSLDGGQALYGYTF
TRBJ2-3,TRBV11-2,NA,TRBD2,TGTGCCAGCAGCGCAGTAGGCGGGAGGACCCGCACAGATACGCAGTATTTT,CASSAVGGRTRTDTQYF
TRBJ2-3,TRBV6-1,NA,NA,TGTGCCAGCAGCGTCTTTGTAGCCTCAGATACGCAGTATTTT,CASSVFVASDTQYF
TRBJ2-1,TRBV5-4,NA,NA,TGTGCCAGCAGCTCTCCCCTTGCGAAGCAGTTCTTC,CASSSPLAKQFF
TRBJ2-5,TRBV5-1,NA,NA,TGCGCCAGCAGCCGACAGGTCCAAGAGACCCAGTACTTC,CASSRQVQETQYF
TRBJ2-4,TRBV30,NA,NA,TGTGCCTGGAGCCAGGGGTCACGGGGTGTCATTCAGTACTTC,CAWSQGSRGVIQYF
TRBJ2-5,TRBV7-9,NA,NA,TGTGCCAGCAGCTTATTTACCAATTCTCAAGAGACCCAGTACTTC,CASSLFTNSQETQYF
TRBJ2-1,TRBV19,once,TRBD2,TGTGCCAGTAGTTCACTAGCGGGAGACCGCAATGAGCAGTTCTTC,CASSSLAGDRNEQFF
TRBJ2-3,TRBV29-1,NA,NA,TGCAGCGCTATCCGGGCAGCAAGCACAGATACGCAGTATTTT,CSAIRAASTDTQYF
TRBJ2-1,TRBV5-4,NA,NA,TGTGCCAGCAGCGGTACTGGGTTCAATGAGCAGTTCTTC,CASSGTGFNEQFF
TRBJ2-1,TRBV30,NA,NA,TGTGCCTGGGCCCGGAGTTCCTACAATGAGCAGTTCTTC,CAWARSSYNEQFF